This paragraph covers one T cell receptor (beta chain) sequence. What antigen it recognizes has not been identified. Per-base qualities were not stored, and no clone one base away is much larger. The collaborating institutions used their own protocols to collect whole blood in K2EDTA tubes. For TCRbeta analysis, collaborator samples were shipped as frozen whole blood, as isolated PBMCs, or as DNA extracted from either sample type. This specimen belongs to a study of blood T cell repertoires in COVID-19 (dated by TCRdb to 2020 to 2021). Looking at the study overall: Collaborator samples came from the United States, Italy and Spain and covered acute and convalescent phases of COVID-19. The prospective study material was composed of cDNA or gDNA derived from T cells, B-cell-depleted T cells, or PBMCs. Subjects who had been exposed to COVID-19, were actively infected with it, or had recovered from it provided the deeply sampled blood TCRbeta repertoires that made up the dataset. The repertoires were released in a freely available public database intended as a resource for research on the immune response to SARS-CoV-2. Samples were obtained from the ongoing ImmuneRACE study (first 160 participants) and from over 1,000 subjects provided by 6 global collaborators. Sample metadata almost always included a de-identified subject ID, COVID-19 status, age in years and sex. HLA class I and class II types, where available, came from metadata supplied by the sample provider rather than from assay-based typing.

General study outcomes and caveats: The amount of clinical and demographic metadata varied by source and participant and was provided uncurated.

The immunoSEQ Assay, a bias-controlled multiplex PCR, was used to amplify TCRbeta CDR3 regions from genomic DNA. The study's own analysis went as follows. Within the assay, amplification of reference gene primers was used to estimate how many nucleated cells each sample contained. To quantify the absolute abundance of each unique TCRbeta CDR3 rearrangement, sequence reads were collapsed and filtered. For each sample, productive Simpson clonality was calculated as the square root of Simpson's diversity index over productive rearrangements. TCRdb took this table from immuneACCESS and kept in-frame rearrangements with V and J called. Such tables lack part of the clones; where checked against another copy, unresolved V genes explain under half of the gap, and the rest is unexplained. V and J calls and clone size follow that table, whereas D and trimming were derived from the DNA. In all, the sample holds around 260,000 clones, and 86% of those were seen once. The ten largest make up about 3% of the sample.

The sample was peripheral blood. The origin of this receptor is a woman aged 25 to 45 with active or convalescent COVID-19.

Read as DNA, the sequence is TGCGCCAGCAGCCGTACGACAGGGGGCGCGACTGAAGCTTTCTTT. Protein translation: CASSRTTGGATEAFF. The sequence joins TRBV5-1 to TRBJ1-1; 10 nucleotides in the junction match TRBD1. CDR1 and CDR2, looked up from the germline V gene, are SGHRS and YFSETQ. Including cysteine and phenylalanine, the CDR3 has 15 amino acids. Of all the DNA, just the CDR3 is kept, 45 bases in frame from base 1. Trimming accounts for 4 bases at V and 5 bases at J, while the number of junction bases matched to no gene is 8. Beyond the CDR3, the reference TRBV5-1 and TRBJ1-1 genes provide the residues; the full variable domain reads: KAGVTQTPRYLIKTRGQQVTLSCSPISGHRSVSWYQQTPGQGLQFLFEYFSETQRNKGNFPGRFSGRQFSNSRSEMNVSTLELGDSALYLCASSRTTGGATEAFFGQGTRLTVV.